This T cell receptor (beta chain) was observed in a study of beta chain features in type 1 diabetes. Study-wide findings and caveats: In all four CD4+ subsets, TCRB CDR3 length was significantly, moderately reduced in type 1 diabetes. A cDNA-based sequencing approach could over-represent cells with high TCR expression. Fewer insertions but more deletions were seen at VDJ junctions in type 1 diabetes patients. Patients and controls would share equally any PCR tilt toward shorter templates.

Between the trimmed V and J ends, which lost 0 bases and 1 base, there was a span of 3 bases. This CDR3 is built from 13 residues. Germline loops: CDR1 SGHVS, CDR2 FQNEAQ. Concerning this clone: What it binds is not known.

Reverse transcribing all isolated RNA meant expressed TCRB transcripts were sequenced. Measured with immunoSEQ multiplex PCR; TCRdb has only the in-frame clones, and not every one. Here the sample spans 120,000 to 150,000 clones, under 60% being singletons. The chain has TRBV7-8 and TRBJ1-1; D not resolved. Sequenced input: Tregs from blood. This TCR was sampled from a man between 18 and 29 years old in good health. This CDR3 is CASSLARNTEAFF. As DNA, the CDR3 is TGTGCCAGCAGCTTAGCCAGGAACACTGAAGCTTTCTTT.